This is a list of T cell receptor beta chains from one sample in a study of a mutant IDH1 vaccine in newly diagnosed glioma. Clones were sequenced by immunoSEQ multiplex PCR, and TCRdb holds only the in-frame ones, with some missing. The sample holds 40,000 to 45,000 clones, 84% seen once. These TCRs are of unknown antigen specificity. Here the sequenced sample was PBMCs, taken from a glioma patient whose treatment included an IDH1 peptide vaccine. These receptors were taken from a woman aged 18-29 years with glioma. Some clones in this sample may be carry-over from other donors' samples. The CDR3 runs from the conserved cysteine through the conserved F or W. Fields, in order: J gene, clone size, V gene, D gene, CDR3 protein, CDR3 DNA. The D gene is left open where the match is weak. Rows may omit the clone size; those that give it use once, few, many or a size class.

J: TRBJ2-5
size: -
V: TRBV4-1
D: TRBD2
CDR3: CASSQDILAGIQETQYF
DNA: TGCGCCAGCAGCCAAGATATACTAGCGGGGATACAAGAGACCCAGTACTTC

J: TRBJ1-1
size: few
V: TRBV30
D: TRBD1
CDR3: CAWSGRAGGRSTEAFF
DNA: TGTGCCTGGAGTGGTAGGGCAGGGGGCAGAAGCACTGAAGCTTTCTTT

J: TRBJ1-4
size: -
V: TRBV15
D: -
CDR3: CATSRRRMGTVNEKLFF
DNA: TGTGCCACCAGCAGACGGAGGATGGGGACTGTAAATGAAAAACTGTTTTTT

J: TRBJ1-5
size: -
V: TRBV27
D: -
CDR3: CASSLGLGNQPQHF
DNA: TGTGCCAGCAGTTTAGGGCTGGGCAATCAGCCCCAGCATTTT

J: TRBJ1-1
size: few
V: TRBV30
D: -
CDR3: CAWSDSRNTEAFF
DNA: TGTGCCTGGAGTGACAGCCGAAACACTGAAGCTTTCTTT

J: TRBJ1-6
size: few
V: TRBV25-1
D: TRBD1
CDR3: CASSLGTGGPNSPLHF
DNA: TGTGCCAGCAGTCTAGGGACAGGGGGACCTAATTCACCCCTCCACTTT

J: TRBJ2-3
size: once
V: TRBV7-9
D: TRBD1
CDR3: CASSLPPQGREDTQYF
DNA: TGTGCCAGCAGCTTACCCCCACAGGGGAGAGAAGATACGCAGTATTTT

J: TRBJ2-7
size: -
V: TRBV27
D: -
CDR3: CASSYGQEQYF
DNA: TGTGCCAGCAGTTACGGACAAGAGCAGTACTTC

J: TRBJ2-7
size: -
V: TRBV6-6
D: TRBD2
CDR3: CATSGTFLIYEQYF
DNA: TGTGCCACCAGCGGGACTTTTCTTATCTACGAGCAGTACTTC

J: TRBJ1-2
size: -
V: TRBV19
D: TRBD1
CDR3: CASGQAASNYGYTF
DNA: TGTGCCAGCGGACAGGCGGCTTCTAACTATGGCTACACCTTC

J: TRBJ1-5
size: -
V: TRBV7-6
D: -
CDR3: CASSTEGGGDQPQHF
DNA: TGTGCCAGCAGCACGGAGGGGGGGGGCGATCAGCCCCAGCATTTT

J: TRBJ2-1
size: -
V: TRBV29-1
D: TRBD1
CDR3: CSAVQGNEQFF
DNA: TGCAGCGCAGTACAGGGGAATGAGCAGTTCTTC

J: TRBJ1-1
size: -
V: TRBV30
D: -
CDR3: CAWTSGDTEAFF
DNA: TGTGCCTGGACCTCCGGCGACACTGAAGCTTTCTTT

J: TRBJ2-3
size: -
V: TRBV7-9
D: TRBD2
CDR3: CASRPTSGSTDTQYF
DNA: TGTGCCAGCAGACCGACTAGCGGTAGCACAGATACGCAGTATTTT

J: TRBJ1-5
size: few
V: TRBV27
D: -
CDR3: CASSQGNHQPQHF
DNA: TGTGCCAGCAGTCAGGGAAATCATCAGCCCCAGCATTTT